These T cell receptor beta chains were read from a single sample in a study of T-cell memory formation after mild COVID-19. TCRdb used MiXCR to reprocess the 5' RACE reads, holding one entry per CDR3 protein. The sample comprises 450,000 or so distinct CDR3 sequences, 20% of which are singletons, and roughly 8.4% rests with the top ten. The sequencing sample was made of PBMCs or a T cell subset sorted from them (not recorded which). The receptor source for this set is an adult woman who had mild COVID-19 (a few samples of this study predate the infection). Cell type and time point are not known. Both conserved end residues are part of each CDR3. Each record gives: D gene, V gene, J gene, clone size, CDR3 protein, CDR3 DNA. D genes are given only for firm matches. The listing skips clone size in some rows; elsewhere it reads once, few, many or a size class.

D: .
V: TRBV7-3
J: TRBJ2-3
size: few
CDR3: CASSSQSGSTQYF
DNA: TGTGCCAGCAGCTCCCAGTCCGGAAGTACGCAGTATTTT

D: TRBD2
V: TRBV6-5
J: TRBJ2-1
size: .
CDR3: CASTVAGASYNEQFF
DNA: TGTGCCAGCACCGTAGCGGGAGCCAGTTACAATGAGCAGTTCTTC

D: TRBD1
V: TRBV24-1
J: TRBJ2-1
size: few
CDR3: CATSDSRQGTYNEQFF
DNA: TGTGCCACCAGTGATTCCCGACAGGGGACCTACAATGAGCAGTTCTTC

D: TRBD1
V: TRBV7-6
J: TRBJ1-5
size: .
CDR3: CASSLGGTASNQPQHF
DNA: TGTGCCAGCAGCTTAGGGGGGACAGCTAGCAATCAGCCCCAGCATTTT

D: TRBD2
V: TRBV7-8
J: TRBJ2-5
size: .
CDR3: CASSLAVGEGRKTQYF
DNA: TGTGCCAGCAGCTTAGCCGTGGGGGAGGGCCGTAAGACCCAGTACTTC

D: TRBD1
V: TRBV25-1
J: TRBJ2-5
size: .
CDR3: CASSGGQGLEETQYF
DNA: TGTGCCAGCAGTGGAGGACAGGGGCTGGAAGAGACCCAGTACTTC

D: TRBD2
V: TRBV20-1
J: TRBJ2-3
size: .
CDR3: CSARDIAGGETDTQYF
DNA: TGCAGTGCTAGAGATATAGCGGGGGGGGAAACAGATACGCAGTATTTT

D: .
V: TRBV24-1
J: TRBJ2-2
size: .
CDR3: CATSDPIRDGVGELFF
DNA: TGTGCCACCAGTGATCCAATCCGGGACGGAGTCGGGGAGCTGTTTTTT

D: .
V: TRBV7-2
J: TRBJ1-2
size: .
CDR3: CASSLVAGSGYTF
DNA: TGTGCCAGCAGCTTAGTCGCAGGCTCTGGCTACACCTTC

D: .
V: TRBV6-2/TRBV6-3
J: TRBJ2-2
size: few
CDR3: CASSYFGTGELFF
DNA: TGTGCCAGCAGTTACTTCGGCACCGGGGAGCTGTTTTTT

D: .
V: TRBV4-2
J: TRBJ2-3
size: .
CDR3: CASSQIGGAGNTDTQYF
DNA: TGTGCCAGCAGCCAAATTGGAGGGGCGGGGAACACAGATACGCAGTATTTT

D: TRBD1
V: TRBV7-2
J: TRBJ1-2
size: few
CDR3: CASSQGQTGGYTF
DNA: TGTGCCAGCAGTCAGGGACAGACCGGTGGCTACACCTTC

D: .
V: TRBV3-1
J: TRBJ2-3
size: few
CDR3: CASNDDGDTQYF
DNA: TGTGCCAGCAACGACGATGGAGATACGCAGTATTTT

D: TRBD1
V: TRBV6-6
J: TRBJ2-7
size: few
CDR3: CASSPRNKGQGEDEQYF
DNA: TGTGCCAGCAGCCCCCGTAACAAGGGACAGGGCGAAGACGAGCAGTACTTC

D: .
V: TRBV9
J: TRBJ1-1
size: few
CDR3: CASSVAGRFLTEAFF
DNA: TGTGCCAGCAGCGTAGCTGGCAGGTTCTTAACTGAAGCTTTCTTT

D: .
V: TRBV4-2
J: TRBJ1-4
size: few
CDR3: CASSQDGGGRVNEKLFF
DNA: TGTGCCAGCAGCCAAGATGGAGGCGGCAGGGTTAATGAAAAACTGTTTTTT

D: .
V: TRBV12-3/TRBV12-4
J: TRBJ2-7
size: .
CDR3: CASSTGPSTYEQYF
DNA: TGTGCCAGCAGTACCGGGCCTTCTACCTACGAGCAGTACTTC

D: TRBD2
V: TRBV10-2
J: TRBJ2-3
size: .
CDR3: CASSDALWRGGNGDTQYF
DNA: TGCGCCAGCAGTGATGCCCTTTGGCGGGGGGGCAATGGGGATACGCAGTATTTT

D: TRBD1
V: TRBV5-4
J: TRBJ2-7
size: few
CDR3: CASSLGQGVSYEQYF
DNA: TGTGCCAGCAGCTTGGGACAGGGGGTGTCCTACGAGCAGTACTTC

D: .
V: TRBV2
J: TRBJ1-3
size: few
CDR3: CASTWEQGNTIYF
DNA: TGTGCCAGCACCTGGGAACAGGGAAACACCATATATTTT

D: .
V: TRBV27
J: TRBJ1-2
size: many
CDR3: CASSLSRGGGYGYTF
DNA: TGTGCCAGCAGTTTATCTCGTGGGGGAGGGTATGGCTACACCTTC

D: .
V: TRBV7-9
J: TRBJ2-1
size: few
CDR3: CASSSRAEYNEQFF
DNA: TGTGCCAGCAGCTCGCGGGCCGAATACAATGAGCAGTTCTTC

D: .
V: TRBV27
J: TRBJ1-2
size: few
CDR3: CASSLSLLGGAHYGYTF
DNA: TGTGCCAGCAGCCTCAGTTTACTGGGGGGGGCGCACTATGGCTACACCTTC

D: .
V: TRBV4-1
J: TRBJ2-5
size: .
CDR3: CASSQRTPPVTQYF
DNA: TGCGCCAGCAGCCAAAGGACCCCCCCCGTGACCCAGTACTTC

D: TRBD1
V: TRBV5-1
J: TRBJ2-1
size: many
CDR3: CASSNGQVYNEQFF
DNA: TGCGCCAGCAGCAACGGACAGGTTTACAATGAGCAGTTCTTC

D: TRBD2
V: TRBV7-6
J: TRBJ2-1
size: .
CDR3: CASSLFLAGRKSSYNEQFF
DNA: TGTGCCAGCAGCTTATTTCTAGCGGGTCGTAAAAGCTCCTACAATGAGCAGTTCTTC

D: TRBD1
V: TRBV3-1
J: TRBJ2-7
size: .
CDR3: CASSRQGYYEQYF
DNA: TGTGCCAGCAGCCGACAGGGGTACTACGAGCAGTACTTC

D: .
V: TRBV7-9
J: TRBJ2-7
size: .
CDR3: CASSRTPHEQYF
DNA: TGTGCCAGCAGCCGAACCCCCCACGAGCAGTACTTC

D: .
V: TRBV24-1
J: TRBJ2-3
size: few
CDR3: CATSDPAGTQYF
DNA: TGTGCCACCAGTGATCCCGCGGGTACGCAGTATTTT

D: .
V: TRBV7-9
J: TRBJ1-2
size: .
CDR3: CASSLAAYGYTF
DNA: TGTGCCAGCAGCTTAGCAGCTTATGGCTACACCTTC

D: .
V: TRBV7-3
J: TRBJ1-6
size: many
CDR3: CASSLTPGGSLHF
DNA: TGTGCCAGCAGCTTAACCCCTGGGGGGTCCCTCCACTTT

D: TRBD2
V: TRBV4-1
J: TRBJ2-3
size: few
CDR3: CASSQPGLADDTQYF
DNA: TGCGCCAGCAGCCAACCCGGACTAGCCGACGATACGCAGTATTTT

D: TRBD1
V: TRBV20-1
J: TRBJ2-7
size: few
CDR3: CSALGGDRGAYEQYF
DNA: TGCAGTGCACTGGGTGGGGACAGGGGCGCCTACGAGCAGTACTTC

D: .
V: TRBV29-1
J: TRBJ1-1
size: .
CDR3: CSVGRGDNTEAFF
DNA: TGCAGCGTTGGTCGGGGGGATAACACTGAAGCTTTCTTT

D: .
V: TRBV12-3/TRBV12-4
J: TRBJ2-1
size: few
CDR3: CASSFVAREQFF
DNA: TGTGCCAGCAGTTTCGTAGCACGGGAGCAGTTCTTC

D: TRBD2
V: TRBV29-1
J: TRBJ2-2
size: .
CDR3: CSVGLANTGELFF
DNA: TGCAGCGTAGGACTAGCGAACACCGGGGAGCTGTTTTTT

D: .
V: TRBV15
J: TRBJ1-2
size: few
CDR3: CATSQEYAGDKGYTF
DNA: TGTGCCACCAGCCAAGAGTATGCAGGGGACAAAGGCTACACCTTC

D: .
V: TRBV7-9
J: TRBJ2-1
size: .
CDR3: CASSSGTGWFF
DNA: TGTGCCAGCAGCTCCGGGACGGGCTGGTTCTTC

D: .
V: TRBV19
J: TRBJ1-1
size: few
CDR3: CASSDDRGRSPEAFF
DNA: TGTGCAAGTAGTGACGATAGGGGACGATCCCCTGAAGCTTTCTTT

D: TRBD2
V: TRBV7-8
J: TRBJ2-5
size: .
CDR3: CASSLLSGLAGGGPGKTQYF
DNA: TGTGCCAGCAGCTTACTGTCGGGTCTAGCGGGAGGAGGGCCGGGAAAGACCCAGTACTTC

D: .
V: TRBV7-8
J: TRBJ2-4
size: few
CDR3: CASSRGESGNIQYF
DNA: TGTGCCAGCAGCCGGGGAGAGTCTGGGAACATTCAGTACTTC

D: TRBD1
V: TRBV7-9
J: TRBJ1-2
size: few
CDR3: CASSRTRGGRGQGYTF
DNA: TGTGCCAGCAGCAGGACCCGAGGGGGCAGGGGGCAAGGCTACACCTTC

D: .
V: TRBV29-1
J: TRBJ1-2
size: .
CDR3: CSARSGSVNYGYTF
DNA: TGCAGCGCCCGAAGCGGGTCGGTTAACTATGGCTACACCTTC

D: .
V: TRBV2
J: TRBJ1-6
size: .
CDR3: CASSVEAGNSPLHF
DNA: TGTGCCAGCAGTGTTGAAGCGGGGAATTCACCCCTCCACTTT

D: .
V: TRBV15
J: TRBJ2-7
size: .
CDR3: CATSRGLGYEQYF
DNA: TGTGCCACCAGCAGAGGACTAGGGTACGAGCAGTACTTC

D: TRBD2
V: TRBV4-2
J: TRBJ2-3
size: .
CDR3: CASSPGQRGGTDTQYF
DNA: TGTGCCAGCAGCCCCGGGCAGCGGGGGGGCACAGATACGCAGTATTTT

D: TRBD1
V: TRBV4-1
J: TRBJ1-1
size: .
CDR3: CASSQASRQGNTEAFF
DNA: TGCGCCAGCAGCCAAGCCTCGCGACAGGGGAACACTGAAGCTTTCTTT

D: TRBD1
V: TRBV27
J: TRBJ2-5
size: few
CDR3: CASSLWAGGRQETQYF
DNA: TGTGCCAGCAGTTTATGGGCAGGGGGCCGCCAAGAGACCCAGTACTTC

D: .
V: TRBV6-2/TRBV6-3
J: TRBJ2-1
size: .
CDR3: CASRPTGGYNEQFF
DNA: TGTGCCAGCAGACCCACAGGCGGGTACAATGAGCAGTTCTTC

D: .
V: TRBV6-4
J: TRBJ2-2
size: many
CDR3: CASSDRDTGELFF
DNA: TGTGCCAGCAGTGACAGGGACACCGGGGAGCTGTTTTTT

D: TRBD2
V: TRBV7-2
J: TRBJ2-3
size: .
CDR3: CASSLLAGGYTDTQYF
DNA: TGTGCCAGCAGCTTATTGGCGGGGGGATACACAGATACGCAGTATTTT

D: .
V: TRBV30
J: TRBJ1-1
size: few
CDR3: CAWSILVTRAFF
DNA: TGTGCCTGGTCAATCCTCGTGACACGAGCTTTCTTT